The clone carrying this TCR beta chain was observed once. CDR3 size: 14 residues. Germline V gives CDR1 ENHRY, CDR2 SYGVKD. Trimming at V came to 5 bases and at J to 3 bases, leaving 3 bases not matched to a gene. The age range of participants was about 18 to 100 years, with residence in about two dozen US areas. This record comes from a study of blood T cell repertoires in COVID-19. Per the study methods: Researchers report that nucleated cell counts were estimated from reference gene primer amplification. This table comes from immunoSEQ multiplex PCR, and its TCRdb copy is limited to in-frame clones, with some not included. That table furnishes V, J and clone size, whereas the DNA furnished D and trimming. The data contain about 400,000 clones, about 85% of them singletons.

The TCR sequence derives from a woman under 30 with acute COVID-19. The sequencing sample was made of PBMCs or T cells enriched from blood (not recorded which). The chain carries TRBV10-3 and TRBJ2-2; 7 bases are shared with TRBD1. The CDR3 region is CAISKQGHTGELFF. Here the CDR3 DNA reads TGTGCCATCAGTAAACAGGGGCACACCGGGGAGCTGTTTTTT.